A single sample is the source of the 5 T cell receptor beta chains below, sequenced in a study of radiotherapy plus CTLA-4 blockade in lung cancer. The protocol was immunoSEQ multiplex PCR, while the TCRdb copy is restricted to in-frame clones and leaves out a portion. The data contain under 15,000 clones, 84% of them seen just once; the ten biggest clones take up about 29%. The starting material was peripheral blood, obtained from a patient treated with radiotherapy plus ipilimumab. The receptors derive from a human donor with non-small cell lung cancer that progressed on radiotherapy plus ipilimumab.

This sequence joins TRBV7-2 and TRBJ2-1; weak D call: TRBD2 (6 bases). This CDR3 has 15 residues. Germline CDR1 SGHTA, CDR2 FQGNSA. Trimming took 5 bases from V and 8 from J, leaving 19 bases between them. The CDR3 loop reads CASSPTRVARDEQFF. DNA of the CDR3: TGTGCCAGCAGCCCGACTAGGGTAGCCCGCGATGAGCAGTTCTTC.

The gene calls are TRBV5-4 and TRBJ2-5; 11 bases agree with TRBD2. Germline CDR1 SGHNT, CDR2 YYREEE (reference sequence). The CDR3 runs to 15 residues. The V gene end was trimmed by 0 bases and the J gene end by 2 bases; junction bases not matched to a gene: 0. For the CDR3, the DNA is TGTGCCAGCAGCTTGGTAGCGGGGGGGCAAGAGACCCAGTACTTC. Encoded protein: CASSLVAGGQETQYF.

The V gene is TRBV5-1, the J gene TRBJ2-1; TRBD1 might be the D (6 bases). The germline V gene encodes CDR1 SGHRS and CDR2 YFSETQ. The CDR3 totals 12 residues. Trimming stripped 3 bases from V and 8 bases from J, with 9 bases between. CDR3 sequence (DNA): TGCGCCAGCAGCTCTACAGGGTATGAGCAGTTCTTC. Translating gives CASSSTGYEQFF.

The CDR3 region has the DNA TGTGCCAGCAGCCCGGGACAGGGAAACACCGGGGAGCTGTTTTTT. It is translated as CASSPGQGNTGELFF. The chain carries TRBV9 and TRBJ2-2; TRBD1 matches at 9 bases. Germline trimming cut 4 bases from V and 2 bases from J; bases unmatched to any gene: 3. CDR1 is SGDLS, CDR2 YYNGEE, per germline. This CDR3 contains 15 residues.

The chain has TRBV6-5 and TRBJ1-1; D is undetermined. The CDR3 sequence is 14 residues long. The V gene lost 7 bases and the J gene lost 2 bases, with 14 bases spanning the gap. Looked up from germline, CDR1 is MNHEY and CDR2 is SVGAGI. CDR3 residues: CASTGWGENTEAFF. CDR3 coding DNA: TGTGCCAGCACCGGGTGGGGTGAAAACACTGAAGCTTTCTTT.